These 22 T cell receptor beta chains share one sample of origin, sequenced in a study of blood T cells in healthy people across ages. A sample-barcoded 5' primer and a J-beta primer mix were used in a second PCR of about 6 to 11 cycles. One entry per CDR3 protein results from TCRdb running MiXCR on the 5' RACE reads. The data contain about 540,000 distinct CDR3 sequences, around 24% of them singletons. These data are also associated with another study on T cells of mothers and their children.

Source material: blood. These TCRs come from a boy aged 10-17 years in good health.

The chain employs TRBV28 and TRBJ2-7, with TRBD2 identical over 7 bases. This CDR3 region has 14 residues. V gave up 5 bases and J gave up 1 base; unmatched junction bases: 5. Germline-derived CDR1 and CDR2 are MDHEN and SYDVKM. The CDR3 region is CASSGAGESYEQYF. The DNA of the CDR3 is TGTGCCAGCAGTGGGGCGGGGGAGTCCTACGAGCAGTACTTC.

In this sample, this clonotype turned up a few times. The rearrangement links TRBV20-1 to TRBJ2-5; 14 bases align to TRBD2. Germline values: CDR1 DFQATT, CDR2 SNEGSKA (reference sequence). The CDR3 sequence is 15 residues long. Unmatched junction bases numbered 6, after V lost 4 bases and J lost 5 bases. The CDR3 DNA sequence: TGCAGTGCTAAGACTAGCGGGAGGGCCGGGGAGACCCAGTACTTC. Translated, it gives CSAKTSGRAGETQYF.

V is TRBV9 and J is TRBJ1-2; no definite D call. Trimming took off 0 bases at V and 1 base at J, with 13 bases between the two ends. The CDR3 is 16 residues long. CDR1 and CDR2 from the germline V gene are SGDLS and YYNGEE. CDR3 protein: CASSVGVRTNNYGYTF. In nucleotides, the CDR3 is TGTGCCAGCAGCGTAGGCGTCAGAACCAATAACTATGGCTACACCTTC.

The chain carries TRBV29-1 and TRBJ1-4, with D unclear. The CDR3 spans 10 residues. Per the germline V gene, CDR1 is SQVTM and CDR2 is ANQGSEA. The V and J ends lost 4 bases and 12 bases respectively, with 9 bases between them. The CDR3 coding sequence is TGCAGCGTTGGGACTCGCCAACTGTTTTTT. This encodes CSVGTRQLFF.

This chain joins TRBV10-3 and TRBJ1-1; 8 positions agree with TRBD1. The length of the CDR3 is 14 residues. V shed 4 bases, J shed 1 base, and the junction held 2 bases outside the gene matches. Looked up from germline, CDR1 is ENHRY and CDR2 is SYGVKD. The CDR3 sequence: CAISGDRGNTEAFF. DNA for the CDR3: TGTGCCATCAGTGGAGACAGGGGGAACACTGAAGCTTTCTTT.

CDR3 coding DNA: TGTGCCACCAGTGATTCCCCCGGGACAGGGGAAGAGACCCAGTACTTC. Translated, it gives CATSDSPGTGEETQYF. The V and J genes are TRBV24-1 and TRBJ2-5; the match to TRBD1 covers 10 bases. The CDR3 has 16 amino acids. V dropped 2 bases and J dropped 3; count of bases not matched to a gene: 5. The germline V gene encodes CDR1 KGHDR and CDR2 SFDVKD.

This rearrangement joins TRBV18 to TRBJ1-2; D not resolved. The germline V gene has CDR1 KGHSH and CDR2 LQKENI. V was trimmed by 3 bases and J by 0 bases, leaving 5 bases between them. The CDR3 length is 13 residues. The CDR3 sequence: CASSPVTNYGYTF. The CDR3 nucleotides read TGTGCCAGCTCACCCGTAACTAACTATGGCTACACCTTC.

The chain is built from TRBV20-1 and TRBJ2-7; D perhaps matches TRBD2 (6 bases). The J call may be wrong; the DNA end is better matched by TRBJ2-5. The V gene's germline CDR1 is DFQATT and CDR2 SNEGSKA (reference sequence). The CDR3 is 16 amino acids. CDR3 nucleotide sequence: TGCAGTGCTTGGAGGGCGGCTAGAATGTTGGGGGAGACCCAGTACTTC. This gives the protein CSAWRAARMLGETQYF.

This clonotype was seen a handful of times. A much more abundant neighbour one base away suggests this may be a read error. V is TRBV3-1 and J is TRBJ2-5; no clear D. The V end lost 3 bases, the J end lost 10 bases, and 6 bases lay between the germline ends. The CDR3 length is 10 residues. In germline, CDR1 is LGHDT, CDR2 YNNKEL (reference sequence). CDR3 in DNA: TGTGCCAGCAGCCACGACGTCCAGTACTTC. Encoded protein: CASSHDVQYF.

There are a few counts of this clonotype. The rearrangement links TRBV12-3 or TRBV12-4 to TRBJ1-1; D possibly corresponds to TRBD1 (5 bases). Trimming removed 8 bases at V and 1 base at J, with 14 bases between. This CDR3 is built from 14 residues. The DNA of the CDR3 is TGTGCCAGCCTACAGGTTTGGGGGAACACTGAAGCTTTCTTT. Its translation is CASLQVWGNTEAFF.

This clonotype was seen a handful of times. The chain is built from TRBV4-3 and TRBJ2-2; D may be TRBD2 (6 bases). CDR3 length: 15 residues. Looked up from germline, CDR1 is LGHNA and CDR2 is YSLEER. Trimming removed 2 bases from V and 5 bases from J, with 12 bases in between. DNA for the CDR3: TGCGCCAGCAGCCAAAGGGCCGCGGGAACCGGGGAGCTGTTTTTT. The encoded protein is CASSQRAAGTGELFF.

V is TRBV2 and J is TRBJ2-5, with D maybe TRBD2 (6 bases). Germline CDR1 is SNHLY and CDR2 is FYNNEI. The CDR3 runs to 15 residues. The ends were cut back, 5 bases at V and 5 bases at J, with 18 bases in the middle. The CDR3 region has the DNA TGTGCCAGCAGTAAAACCGGGGGTTTACGGGAGACCCAGTACTTC. Translating it yields CASSKTGGLRETQYF.

In this sample, this clonotype turned up a few times. The rearrangement uses TRBV29-1 and TRBJ2-7; 8 positions agree with TRBD2. The trim removed 5 bases at V and 5 bases at J, leaving 8 bases unmatched. The germline CDR1 and CDR2 sequences are SQVTM and ANQGSEA. The CDR3 runs to 13 residues. CDR3 residues: CSVTGTRSDEQYF. The CDR3, as DNA: TGCAGCGTTACGGGGACTAGGAGCGACGAGCAGTACTTC.

The chain has TRBV28 and TRBJ1-1, with TRBD1 as a possible D gene (5 bases). This CDR3 has 18 amino acids. Between the trimmed V and J ends, which lost 5 bases and 2 bases, there was a span of 24 bases. CDR1 and CDR2 from the germline V gene are MDHEN and SYDVKM. The CDR3 DNA is TGTGCCAGCAGTATTCCCTTTAGCAGGGCATTACTAAACACTGAAGCTTTCTTT. Protein: CASSIPFSRALLNTEAFF.

This clonotype was seen a few times. This sequence joins TRBV6-2 or TRBV6-3 and TRBJ2-5; D gene uncertain. The CDR3 sequence is 12 residues long. V lost 10 bases, J lost 5 bases, and 14 bases lay in between. Germline CDR1 is MNHEY and CDR2 is SVGEGT. The CDR3 DNA sequence: TGTGCCACCACGAGCAGATCGGAGACCCAGTACTTC. It yields the protein CATTSRSETQYF.

The chain recombines TRBV10-3 with TRBJ1-2; D is unresolved. Germline V gene lookup returns CDR1 ENHRY and CDR2 SYGVKD. The CDR3 contains 13 residues. The V end was cut by 5 bases, the J end by 2 bases, with 9 bases between. The CDR3: CAISTELNYGYTF. The CDR3 DNA is TGTGCCATCAGTACAGAATTGAACTATGGCTACACCTTC.

The J gene is TRBJ1-2, the V gene TRBV28; 10 nucleotides agree with TRBD1. CDR1 and CDR2 from the germline V gene are MDHEN and SYDVKM. This CDR3 is 14 amino acids long. Trimming removed 4 bases from V and 3 bases from J; junction bases left unmatched: 2. For the CDR3, the DNA is TGTGCCAGCAGTTCAGGGACAGGGGACTATGGCTACACCTTC. Amino acid sequence: CASSSGTGDYGYTF.

The rearrangement joins TRBV5-1 to TRBJ1-2; 8 bases match TRBD1. Germline V gives CDR1 SGHRS, CDR2 YFSETQ. J gave up 4 bases and V 4 bases, and 3 bases lay outside the gene matches. This CDR3 contains 13 residues. Here the CDR3 reads CASSIGQGYGYTF. CDR3 nucleotide sequence: TGCGCCAGCAGCATCGGACAGGGCTATGGCTACACCTTC.

The rearrangement joins TRBV7-2 to TRBJ2-5; D gene uncertain. Trimming cost V 6 bases and J 4 bases, with 18 bases left between them. The CDR3 extends over 15 amino acids. Germline CDR1 SGHTA, CDR2 FQGNSA. The CDR3 nucleotides read TGTGCCAGCAGACCCGGCGAGGTGGTTCGAGAGACCCAGTACTTC. This translates into CASRPGEVVRETQYF.

There are a few counts of this clonotype. J is TRBJ2-5 and V is TRBV3-1; 14 nucleotides align to TRBD2. The J call may be mistaken, given a closer DNA end match to TRBJ2-1. This CDR3 is built from 16 residues. Germline CDR1 is LGHDT and CDR2 is YNNKEL (reference sequence). The CDR3 reads CASSLDRLAGGSEQFF. The CDR3 region has the DNA TGTGCCAGCAGCCTAGATCGACTAGCGGGGGGGAGTGAGCAGTTCTTC.

This clonotype was observed at least ten times. This chain links TRBV28 with TRBJ2-5; maybe TRBD1 (6 bases). The CDR3 loop spans 13 amino acids. Per the germline V gene, CDR1 is MDHEN and CDR2 is SYDVKM. Trimming took off 5 bases at V and 5 bases at J, with 12 bases between the two ends. The CDR3, as DNA: TGTGCCAGCAGTACAGGGACCGGTGAGACCCAGTACTTC. Translation: CASSTGTGETQYF.

This clonotype came up a few times. The chain carries TRBV27 and TRBJ1-6; D gene uncertain. The CDR3 has 15 residues. Deletions cut 3 bases from V and 9 bases from J, with 15 bases between. The germline CDR1 and CDR2 sequences are MNHEY and SMNVEV (reference sequence). The CDR3 DNA is TGTGCCAGCAGTTTTGGAGACAACCCGATTTCACCCCTCCACTTT. Translating gives CASSFGDNPISPLHF.